A single sample gave rise to the 15 T cell receptor beta chains below, sequenced in a study of CD8 T cells in ankylosing spondylitis. TCRdb passed the 5' RACE reads through MiXCR, listing each CDR3 protein once. The sample has roughly 130,000 distinct CDR3 sequences; around 7% are singletons. The sequenced sample was blood, either unsorted or a sorted T cell fraction (not recorded which). The receptors come from a male donor with ankylosing spondylitis or in good health (not recorded which).

This clonotype has at least ten counts. The V and J genes are TRBV6-5 and TRBJ2-7, with D hard to call. Per the germline V gene, CDR1 is MNHEY and CDR2 is SVGAGI. Trimming cost V 3 bases and J 3 bases, with 18 bases left between them. The CDR3 covers 16 residues. For the CDR3, the DNA is TGTGCCAGCAGTTATACGTGGGAAAGTTTCGACTACGAGCAGTACTTC. Encoded protein: CASSYTWESFDYEQYF.

This clonotype has ten or more counts. This rearrangement joins TRBV20-1 to TRBJ2-1; 7 nucleotides line up with TRBD2. With 5 bases clipped from V and 3 bases from J, the junction kept 7 bases outside the gene matches. The germline V gene encodes CDR1 DFQATT and CDR2 SNEGSKA (reference sequence). The CDR3 covers 14 residues. In DNA form, the CDR3 reads TGCAGTGCTTATAGGGAGGGATTCTACAATGAGCAGTTCTTC. Translation: CSAYREGFYNEQFF.

Ten or more counts support this clonotype. The J gene is TRBJ2-1, the V gene TRBV7-2; D remains unclear. V was clipped by 7 bases and J by 7 bases, with 17 bases between them. Germline V gene lookup returns CDR1 SGHTA and CDR2 FQGNSA. The CDR3 runs 14 residues. The CDR3 DNA reads as TGTGCCAGCACTCGGCGTTTGCTGGGGAATGAGCAGTTCTTC. As protein: CASTRRLLGNEQFF. The entire variable domain, with the rest obtained from reference TRBV7-2 and TRBJ2-1, is as follows: GAGVSQSPSNKVTEKGKDVELRCDPISGHTALYWYRQSLGQGLEFLIYFQGNSAPDKSGLPSDRFSAERTGGSVSTLTIQRTQQEDSAVYLCASTRRLLGNEQFFGPGTRLTVL.

In this sample, this clonotype turned up many times. This chain links TRBV20-1 with TRBJ1-2; perhaps TRBD1 as D (6 bases). The length of the CDR3 is 14 residues. Trimming took off 4 bases at V and 3 bases at J, with 15 bases between the two ends. Germline CDR1 reads DFQATT; CDR2 reads SNEGSKA (reference sequence). The CDR3 DNA reads TGCAGTGCTAAAAGGGCAGGGGACCACTATGGCTACACCTTC. It is translated as CSAKRAGDHYGYTF.

This clonotype was seen repeatedly, ten times or more. The chain carries TRBV11-2 and TRBJ2-5; 8 nucleotides align to TRBD2. Germline trimming cut 5 bases from V and 3 bases from J; bases unmatched to any gene: 11. CDR1 and CDR2 (germline): SGHAT, FQNNGV. This CDR3 comprises 16 residues. CDR3 region: CASSSLSGKKKETQYF. CDR3 nucleotides: TGTGCCAGCAGCAGCCTTAGCGGGAAGAAAAAAGAGACCCAGTACTTC.

Comment on this clonotype: A much larger clonotype is one base distant, so this may be a read error. This sequence joins TRBV7-9 and TRBJ2-3; 9 bases fit TRBD1. The CDR3 covers 17 residues. Trimming took 4 bases from V and 6 from J; bases not matched to a gene: 14. Germline V gives CDR1 SEHNR, CDR2 FQNEAQ (reference sequence). CDR3 region: CASSWYWPDRGADTQYF. The CDR3 DNA is TGTGCCAGCAGCTGGTACTGGCCGGACAGGGGTGCGGATACGCAGTATTTT.

The chain combines TRBV4-2 with TRBJ2-7; TRBD2 agrees at 9 bases. V was pared by 0 bases and J by 1 base, with 4 bases of the junction left unmatched. The CDR3 is 16 residues long. Germline-derived CDR1 and CDR2 are LGHNA and YNFKEQ. Here the CDR3 DNA reads TGTGCCAGCAGCCAAGAAGTAGCGGGGGCTTCCTACGAGCAGTACTTC. It is translated as CASSQEVAGASYEQYF.

In its sample, this clonotype was seen many times. This chain uses TRBV12-3 or TRBV12-4 with TRBJ1-1; D perhaps matches TRBD1 (6 bases). The V gene lost 2 bases and the J gene lost 5 bases, with 9 bases spanning the gap. This CDR3 contains 13 residues. CDR3 sequence reads: CASSLPGATEAFF. The CDR3 DNA reads TGTGCCAGCAGTTTACCGGGGGCTACTGAAGCTTTCTTT.

This clonotype came up many times. V usage is TRBV20-1 and J usage is TRBJ1-5; a weak D match, TRBD1 (6 bases). V was pared by 3 bases and J by 2 bases, with 8 bases between. CDR1 and CDR2 from the germline V gene are DFQATT and SNEGSKA (reference sequence). The CDR3 loop spans 13 amino acids. In DNA, the CDR3 is TGCAGTGCTAGTTCAGGGGGCAATCAGCCCCAGCATTTT. It specifies CSASSGGNQPQHF.

This clonotype was seen at least ten times. The CDR3 is CASSLGSDNYGYTF. The CDR3 DNA reads TGCGCCAGCAGCTTGGGGTCCGATAACTATGGCTACACCTTC. The chain employs TRBV5-1 and TRBJ1-2; D unresolved. Germline V lookup: CDR1 SGHRS, CDR2 YFSETQ. Trimming pared 0 bases from V and 1 base from J, leaving 7 bases between. CDR3 length: 14 residues.

The V gene is TRBV9, the J gene TRBJ1-3, with D hard to call. Germline-derived CDR1 and CDR2 are SGDLS and YYNGEE. The CDR3 spans 14 residues. The V and J ends lost 5 bases and 0 bases respectively, with 9 bases between them. The CDR3 DNA sequence: TGTGCCAGCAGGGTACAAGGCTCTGGAAACACCATATATTTT. Its translation: CASRVQGSGNTIYF.

This clonotype was found many times. This chain uses TRBV12-3 or TRBV12-4 with TRBJ2-1; D not certain. The CDR3 has 12 residues. The V and J ends lost 1 base and 9 bases respectively, with 7 bases between them. The CDR3 protein is CASSLVGGEQFF. The CDR3 DNA sequence: TGTGCCAGCAGTTTAGTGGGCGGTGAGCAGTTCTTC.

Many counts were recorded for this clonotype. The chain employs TRBV18 and TRBJ2-3; weak D call: TRBD1 (6 bases). CDR3 length: 14 amino acids. The V end was cut by 1 base, the J end by 6 bases, with 11 bases between. The V gene's germline CDR1 is KGHSH and CDR2 LQKENI. In DNA, the CDR3 is TGTGCCAGCTCACCACTAGGCCAGGGGGATACGCAGTATTTT. Protein product: CASSPLGQGDTQYF.

This clonotype was seen ten or more times. The chain links TRBV29-1 to TRBJ2-1; D may be TRBD2 (6 bases). This CDR3 region has 11 residues. Germline lookup yields CDR1 SQVTM and CDR2 ANQGSEA. Trimming pared 7 bases from V and 7 bases from J, leaving 11 bases between. Here the CDR3 DNA reads TGCAGCGGGGACTTAAAAAATGAGCAGTTCTTC. This gives the protein CSGDLKNEQFF.

This clonotype was seen ten or more times. The chain links TRBV25-1 to TRBJ2-2; 10 bases line up with TRBD1. Germline trimming cut 7 bases from V and 3 bases from J; bases unmatched to any gene: 5. Germline assignment: CDR1 MGHDK and CDR2 SYGVNS. CDR3 size: 15 residues. CDR3 DNA: TGTGCCAGCATCGAGGGGACAGGGGACACCGGGGAGCTGTTTTTT. It translates to CASIEGTGDTGELFF.